This TCR beta chain is from a study of identifying expanded T cells in peripheral blood. Notes on the study in general: Differentially abundant clones: roughly 1.2 between replicates, approximately 16 at two to three weeks, approximately 18 at four.

Healthy donors had no documented immune events, such as infections, while sampled. On this clone: Its specificity is not known.

TCRdb's copy holds only in-frame clones and misses some; the assay was immunoSEQ multiplex PCR. The sample has under 85,000 clones; 84% are singletons. V was clipped by 4 bases and J by 5 bases, with 16 bases between them. Germline CDR1 and CDR2: SGDLS and YYNGEE. This CDR3 comprises 15 residues. The chain couples TRBV9 to TRBJ2-1, with D possibly matching TRBD2 (6 bases). The origin of this receptor is a person aged 18 to 70 in good health. Specimen: blood. The CDR3 protein is CASSQREDPDNEQFF. DNA for the CDR3: TGTGCCAGCAGCCAAAGGGAGGACCCAGACAATGAGCAGTTCTTC.